The sample holds one count of the clone carrying this TCR beta chain. This sample stems from a study of blood T cell repertoires in COVID-19. Study-wide context: PBMCs, B-cell-depleted T cells, or T cells provided the cDNA or gDNA that made up the material.

The table came from immunoSEQ multiplex PCR; TCRdb's copy has only in-frame clones and leaves some out. The sample has around 210,000 clones; roughly four fifths are singletons. The V end was cut by 7 bases, the J end by 3 bases, with 9 bases between. This CDR3 has 12 residues. Germline assignment: CDR1 MNHNS and CDR2 SASEGT. This chain uses TRBV6-1 with TRBJ1-1; D is unresolved. This clonotype originated in a woman aged 80 or over with COVID-19, enrolled during active disease. Sequenced material: peripheral blood. CDR3 loop: CASTPRDTEAFF. The CDR3 DNA reads as TGTGCCAGCACCCCTCGGGACACTGAAGCTTTCTTT.